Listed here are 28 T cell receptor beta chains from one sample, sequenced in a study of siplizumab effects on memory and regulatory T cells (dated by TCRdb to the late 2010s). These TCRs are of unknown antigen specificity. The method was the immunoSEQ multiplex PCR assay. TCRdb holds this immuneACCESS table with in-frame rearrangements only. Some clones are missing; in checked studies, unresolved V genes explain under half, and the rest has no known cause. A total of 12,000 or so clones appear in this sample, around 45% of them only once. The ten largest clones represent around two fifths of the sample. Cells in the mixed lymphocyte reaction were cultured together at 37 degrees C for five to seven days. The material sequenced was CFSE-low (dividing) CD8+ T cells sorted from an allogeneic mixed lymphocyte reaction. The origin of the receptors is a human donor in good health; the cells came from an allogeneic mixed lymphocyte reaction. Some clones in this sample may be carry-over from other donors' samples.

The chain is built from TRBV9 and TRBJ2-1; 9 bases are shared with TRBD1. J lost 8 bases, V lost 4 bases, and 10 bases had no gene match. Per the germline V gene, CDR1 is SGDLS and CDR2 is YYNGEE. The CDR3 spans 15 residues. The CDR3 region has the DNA TGTGCCAGCAGCCGCCGGGACAGGGTATTCGATGAGCAGTTCTTC. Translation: CASSRRDRVFDEQFF.

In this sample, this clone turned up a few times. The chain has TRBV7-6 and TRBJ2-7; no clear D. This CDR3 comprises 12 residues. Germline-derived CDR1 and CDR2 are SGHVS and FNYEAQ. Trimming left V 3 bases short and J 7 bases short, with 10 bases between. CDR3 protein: CASSFGYGEQYF. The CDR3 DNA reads TGTGCCAGCAGCTTTGGTTACGGGGAGCAGTACTTC.

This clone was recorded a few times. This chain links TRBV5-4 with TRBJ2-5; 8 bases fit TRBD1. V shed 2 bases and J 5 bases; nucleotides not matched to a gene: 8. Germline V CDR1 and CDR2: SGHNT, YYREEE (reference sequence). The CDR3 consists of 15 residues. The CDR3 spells CASSLTGGRWETQYF. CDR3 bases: TGTGCCAGCAGCTTAACAGGGGGTCGGTGGGAGACCCAGTACTTC.

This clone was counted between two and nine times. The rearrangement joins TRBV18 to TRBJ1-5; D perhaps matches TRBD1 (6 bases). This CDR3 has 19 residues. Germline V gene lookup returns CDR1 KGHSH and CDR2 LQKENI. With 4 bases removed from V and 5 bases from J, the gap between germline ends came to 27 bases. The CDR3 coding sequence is TGTGCCAGCTCACTCTACGCTTCCGGGACAACTCTTGTTGATCAGCCCCAGCATTTT. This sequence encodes CASSLYASGTTLVDQPQHF.

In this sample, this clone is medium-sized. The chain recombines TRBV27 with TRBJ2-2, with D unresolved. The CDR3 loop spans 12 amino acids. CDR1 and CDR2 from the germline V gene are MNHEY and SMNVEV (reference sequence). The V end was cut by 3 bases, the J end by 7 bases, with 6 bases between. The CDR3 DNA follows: TGTGCCAGCAGTTTTGGCGTCGGGGAGCTGTTTTTT. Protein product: CASSFGVGELFF.

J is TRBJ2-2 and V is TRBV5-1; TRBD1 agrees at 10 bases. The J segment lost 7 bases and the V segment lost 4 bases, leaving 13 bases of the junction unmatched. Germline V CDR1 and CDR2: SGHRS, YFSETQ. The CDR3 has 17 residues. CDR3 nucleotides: TGCGCCAGCAGCCCCTACCCAGAGACAGGGGGCGGCGGGGAGCTGTTTTTT. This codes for CASSPYPETGGGGELFF.

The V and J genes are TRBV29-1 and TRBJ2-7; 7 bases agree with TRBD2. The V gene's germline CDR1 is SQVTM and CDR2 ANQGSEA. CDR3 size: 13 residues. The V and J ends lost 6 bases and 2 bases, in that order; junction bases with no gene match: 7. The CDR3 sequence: CSVLTGGTYEQYF. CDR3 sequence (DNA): TGCAGCGTCCTAACGGGGGGAACCTACGAGCAGTACTTC.

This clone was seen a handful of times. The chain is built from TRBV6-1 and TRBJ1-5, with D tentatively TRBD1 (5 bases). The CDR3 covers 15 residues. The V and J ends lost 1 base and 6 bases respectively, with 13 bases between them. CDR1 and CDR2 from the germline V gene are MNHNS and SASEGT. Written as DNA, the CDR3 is TGTGCCAGCAGTGAAGATTGGGGGTGGGGTCAGCCCCAGCATTTT. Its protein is CASSEDWGWGQPQHF.

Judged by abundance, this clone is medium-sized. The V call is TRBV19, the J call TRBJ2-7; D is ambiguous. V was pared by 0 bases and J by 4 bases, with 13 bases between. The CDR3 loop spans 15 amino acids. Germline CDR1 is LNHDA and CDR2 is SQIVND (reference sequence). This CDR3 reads CASSIEEKGGYEQYF. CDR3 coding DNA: TGTGCCAGTAGTATAGAAGAGAAGGGTGGGTACGAGCAGTACTTC.

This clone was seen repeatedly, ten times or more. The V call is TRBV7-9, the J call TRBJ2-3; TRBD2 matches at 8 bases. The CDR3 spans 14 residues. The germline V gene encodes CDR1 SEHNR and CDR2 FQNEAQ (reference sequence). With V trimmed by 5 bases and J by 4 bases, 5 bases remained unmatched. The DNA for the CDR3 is TGTGCCAGCAGCCTCAGACTAGCGCCAGATACGCAGTATTTT. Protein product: CASSLRLAPDTQYF.

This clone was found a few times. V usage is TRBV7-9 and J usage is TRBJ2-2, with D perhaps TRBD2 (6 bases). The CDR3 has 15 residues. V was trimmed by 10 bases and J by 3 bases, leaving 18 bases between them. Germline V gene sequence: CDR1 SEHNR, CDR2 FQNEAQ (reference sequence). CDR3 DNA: TGTGCCACCTCGGGGACCGGAGGGGACACCGGGGAGCTGTTTTTT. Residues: CATSGTGGDTGELFF.

This CDR3 reads CASSLGLRTYNEQFF. The CDR3 DNA follows: TGCGCCAGCAGCTTAGGTCTCCGAACCTACAATGAGCAGTTCTTC. V is TRBV5-1 and J is TRBJ2-1; D ambiguous. Between the trimmed V and J ends, which lost 2 bases and 2 bases, there was a span of 11 bases. Germline loops: CDR1 SGHRS, CDR2 YFSETQ. The CDR3 is 15 residues long.

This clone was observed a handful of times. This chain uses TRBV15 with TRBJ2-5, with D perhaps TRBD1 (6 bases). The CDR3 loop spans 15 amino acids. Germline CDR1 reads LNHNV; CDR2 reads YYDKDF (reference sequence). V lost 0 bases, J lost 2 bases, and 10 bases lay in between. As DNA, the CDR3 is TGTGCCACCAGCAGAGAAGGGGGAACGCAAGAGACCCAGTACTTC. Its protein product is CATSREGGTQETQYF.

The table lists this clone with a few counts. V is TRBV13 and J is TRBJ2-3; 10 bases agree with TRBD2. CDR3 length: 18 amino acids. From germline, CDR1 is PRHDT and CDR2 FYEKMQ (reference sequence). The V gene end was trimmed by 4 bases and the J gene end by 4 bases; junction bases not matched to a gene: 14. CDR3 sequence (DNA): TGTGCCAGCAGCTCCGGAAACCCACTAGCGGGATTGGCAGATACGCAGTATTTT. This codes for CASSSGNPLAGLADTQYF.

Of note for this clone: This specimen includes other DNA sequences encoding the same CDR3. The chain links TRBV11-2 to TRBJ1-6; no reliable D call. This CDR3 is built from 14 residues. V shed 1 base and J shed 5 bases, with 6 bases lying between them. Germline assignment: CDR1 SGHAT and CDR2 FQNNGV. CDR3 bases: TGTGCCAGCAGCTTAGGGCGGAATAATTCACCCCTCCACTTT. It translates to CASSLGRNNSPLHF.

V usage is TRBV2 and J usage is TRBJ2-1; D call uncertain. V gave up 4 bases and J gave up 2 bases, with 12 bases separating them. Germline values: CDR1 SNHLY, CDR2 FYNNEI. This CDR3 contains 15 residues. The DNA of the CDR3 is TGTGCCAGCAGTGGTTCCCTGGCAACCTACAATGAGCAGTTCTTC. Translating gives CASSGSLATYNEQFF.

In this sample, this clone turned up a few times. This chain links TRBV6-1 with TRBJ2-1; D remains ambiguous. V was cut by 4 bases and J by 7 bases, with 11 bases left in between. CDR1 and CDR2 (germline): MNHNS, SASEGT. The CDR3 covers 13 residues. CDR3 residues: CASSAVHWNEQFF. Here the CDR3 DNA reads TGTGCCAGCAGTGCAGTCCACTGGAATGAGCAGTTCTTC.

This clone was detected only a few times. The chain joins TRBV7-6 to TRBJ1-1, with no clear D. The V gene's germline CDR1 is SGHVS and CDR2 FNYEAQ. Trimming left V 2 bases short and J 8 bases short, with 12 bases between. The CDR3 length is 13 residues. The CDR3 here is CASSLRWAGEAFF. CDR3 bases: TGTGCCAGCAGCTTAAGGTGGGCGGGGGAAGCTTTCTTT.

CDR3 protein: CASSLGVGVASYNEQFF. In DNA form, the CDR3 reads TGTGCCAGCAGCCTGGGGGTGGGAGTGGCCTCCTACAATGAGCAGTTCTTC. The chain carries TRBV7-6 and TRBJ2-1, with D perhaps TRBD1 or TRBD2 (5 bases each). This CDR3 has 17 residues. Germline V gene lookup returns CDR1 SGHVS and CDR2 FNYEAQ. Trimming took 5 bases from V and 0 from J, leaving 17 bases between them.

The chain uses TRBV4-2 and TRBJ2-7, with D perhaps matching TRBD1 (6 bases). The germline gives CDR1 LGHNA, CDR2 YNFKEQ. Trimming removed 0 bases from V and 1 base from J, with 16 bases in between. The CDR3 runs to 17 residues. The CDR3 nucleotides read TGTGCCAGCAGCCAAGAGGCCTCGGGACACATTTCCTACGAGCAGTACTTC. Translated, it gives CASSQEASGHISYEQYF.

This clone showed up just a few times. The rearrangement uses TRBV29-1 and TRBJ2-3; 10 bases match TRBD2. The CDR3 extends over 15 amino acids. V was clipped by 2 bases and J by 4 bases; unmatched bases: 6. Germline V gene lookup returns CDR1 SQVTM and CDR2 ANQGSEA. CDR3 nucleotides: TGCAGCGTTGAATCCAGCGGGAGGGTCTCAGATACGCAGTATTTT. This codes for CSVESSGRVSDTQYF.

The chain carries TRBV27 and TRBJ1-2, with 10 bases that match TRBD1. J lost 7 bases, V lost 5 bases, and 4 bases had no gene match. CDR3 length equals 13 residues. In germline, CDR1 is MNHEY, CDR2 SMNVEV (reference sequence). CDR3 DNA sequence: TGTGCCAGCAGTCCGACAGGGGGCTTTGGCTACACCTTC. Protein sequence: CASSPTGGFGYTF.

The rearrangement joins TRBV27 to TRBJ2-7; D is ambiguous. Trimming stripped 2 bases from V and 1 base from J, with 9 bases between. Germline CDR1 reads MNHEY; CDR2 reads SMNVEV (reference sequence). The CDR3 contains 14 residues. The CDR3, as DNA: TGTGCCAGCAGTTTAAAGGGAACATCCTACGAGCAGTACTTC. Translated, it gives CASSLKGTSYEQYF.

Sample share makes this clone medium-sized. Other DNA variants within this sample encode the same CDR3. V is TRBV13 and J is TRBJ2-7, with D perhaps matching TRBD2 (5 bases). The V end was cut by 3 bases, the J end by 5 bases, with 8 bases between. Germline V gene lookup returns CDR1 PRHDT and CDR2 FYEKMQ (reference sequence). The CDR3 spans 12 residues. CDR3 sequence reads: CASSLGEDEQYF. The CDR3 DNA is TGTGCCAGCAGCTTGGGAGAGGACGAGCAGTACTTC.

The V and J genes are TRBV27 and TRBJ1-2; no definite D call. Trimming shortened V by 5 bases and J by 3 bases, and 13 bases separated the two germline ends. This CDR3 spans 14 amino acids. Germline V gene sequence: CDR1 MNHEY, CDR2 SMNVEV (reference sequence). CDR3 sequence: CASSPRGSHYGYTF. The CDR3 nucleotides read TGTGCCAGCAGTCCTCGTGGCAGTCACTATGGCTACACCTTC.

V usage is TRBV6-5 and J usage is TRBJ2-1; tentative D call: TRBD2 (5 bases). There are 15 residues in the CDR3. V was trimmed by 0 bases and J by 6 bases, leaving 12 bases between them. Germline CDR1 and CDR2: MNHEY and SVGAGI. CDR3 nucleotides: TGTGCCAGCAGTTACTCTTCCTTCGGAGGCAATGAGCAGTTCTTC. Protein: CASSYSSFGGNEQFF.

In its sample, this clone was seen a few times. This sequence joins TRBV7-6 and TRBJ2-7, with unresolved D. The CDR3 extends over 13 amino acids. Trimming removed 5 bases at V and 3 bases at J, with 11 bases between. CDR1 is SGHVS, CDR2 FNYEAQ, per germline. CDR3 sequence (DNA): TGTGCCAGCAGCCTAACGGACGGCTACGAGCAGTACTTC. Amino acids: CASSLTDGYEQYF.

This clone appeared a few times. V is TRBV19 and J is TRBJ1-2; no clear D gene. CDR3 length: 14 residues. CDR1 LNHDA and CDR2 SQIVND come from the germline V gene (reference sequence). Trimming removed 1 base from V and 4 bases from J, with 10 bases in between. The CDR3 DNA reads TGTGCCAGTAGTATAGTGGTGACACCCTATGGCTACACCTTC. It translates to CASSIVVTPYGYTF.